These 32 T cell receptor beta chains were sequenced from one sample in a study of T-cell memory formation after mild COVID-19. TCRdb re-called the 5' RACE reads through MiXCR, storing one row per CDR3 protein. This sample has hundreds of thousands of distinct CDR3 sequences, with more than 20% found just once. Sequencing used PBMCs or a T cell subset sorted from them (not recorded which). The receptors here all came from an adult woman who had mild COVID-19 (a few samples of this study predate the infection). Cell type and time point are not known.

The genes are TRBV5-6 and TRBJ2-7; possible D gene TRBD2, 5 bases. The length of the CDR3 is 14 residues. Trimming removed 2 bases at V and 2 bases at J, with 11 bases between. Germline CDR1 SGHDT, CDR2 YYEEEE. The CDR3 is CASSLRERAYEQYF. The CDR3 DNA reads TGTGCCAGCAGCTTAAGAGAGAGGGCCTACGAGCAGTACTTC.

V usage is TRBV6-5 and J usage is TRBJ1-2; D perhaps matches TRBD1 (6 bases). The CDR3 length is 15 residues. CDR1 MNHEY and CDR2 SVGAGI come from the germline V gene. The V and J ends lost 4 bases and 3 bases respectively, with 15 bases between them. DNA for the CDR3: TGTGCCAGCAGTTTATACGGGGGGCCCGACTATGGCTACACCTTC. Translating it yields CASSLYGGPDYGYTF.

The CDR3, as DNA: TGTGCCAGCTCACCACCCCCGGGGATCAATCAGCCCCAGCATTTT. Translation: CASSPPPGINQPQHF. The chain uses TRBV18 and TRBJ1-5; D unresolved. The CDR3 consists of 15 residues. Germline CDR1 reads KGHSH; CDR2 reads LQKENI. Trimming cost V 0 bases and J 3 bases, with 9 bases left between them.

In this sample, this clonotype turned up a few times. The gene calls are TRBV27 and TRBJ2-2; D is perhaps TRBD1 (5 bases). Germline values: CDR1 MNHEY, CDR2 SMNVEV (reference sequence). V was cut by 5 bases and J by 0 bases, with 16 bases left in between. The CDR3 length is 17 residues. The CDR3 reads CASSPSLDTANTGELFF. CDR3 DNA: TGTGCCAGCAGTCCCTCACTGGACACAGCGAACACCGGGGAGCTGTTTTTT.

Only a few counts were recorded for this clonotype. The V gene is TRBV4-1, the J gene TRBJ1-6; D gene ambiguous. The CDR3 has 15 amino acids. Trimming left V 0 bases short and J 11 bases short, with 14 bases between. Germline V CDR1 and CDR2: MGHRA, YSYEKL. CDR3 DNA sequence: TGCGCCAGCAGCCAAGATACGGGCGTCGGGACACCCCTCCACTTT. Amino acids: CASSQDTGVGTPLHF.

A few counts support this clonotype. The chain combines TRBV5-1 with TRBJ2-1; 11 bases map to TRBD2. Germline loops: CDR1 SGHRS, CDR2 YFSETQ. V dropped 4 bases and J dropped 5; count of bases not matched to a gene: 8. There are 16 residues in the CDR3. CDR3 amino acids: CASSPIAGGLNNEQFF. In DNA form, the CDR3 reads TGCGCCAGCAGCCCAATAGCGGGAGGGCTTAACAATGAGCAGTTCTTC.

This chain uses TRBV10-3 with TRBJ1-1; D perhaps matches TRBD1 (6 bases). Trimming shortened V by 0 bases and J by 4 bases, and 12 bases separated the two germline ends. Germline V gives CDR1 ENHRY, CDR2 SYGVKD. The CDR3 contains 15 residues. The CDR3 is CAISESGGSATEAFF. The CDR3 bases are TGTGCCATCAGTGAGTCGGGGGGCTCGGCCACTGAAGCTTTCTTT.

This clonotype came up a few times. The V gene is TRBV7-9, the J gene TRBJ2-7, with D maybe TRBD2 (5 bases). CDR1 is SEHNR, CDR2 FQNEAQ, per germline (reference sequence). This CDR3 is 14 amino acids long. The V end was cut by 5 bases, the J end by 3 bases, with 14 bases between. The CDR3 sequence is CASSPGETFYEQYF. In DNA form, the CDR3 reads TGTGCCAGCAGCCCCGGGGAAACGTTCTACGAGCAGTACTTC.

The chain carries TRBV7-2 and TRBJ2-3; D ambiguous. Trimming stripped 3 bases from V and 1 base from J, with 8 bases between. CDR3 length: 14 residues. Germline V lookup: CDR1 SGHTA, CDR2 FQGNSA. The CDR3 DNA follows: TGTGCCAGCAGCTTTGTACGGGGCACAGATACGCAGTATTTT. This sequence encodes CASSFVRGTDTQYF.

The rearrangement uses TRBV7-6 and TRBJ1-5; D uncertain. Trimming removed 1 base from V and 9 bases from J, with 7 bases in between. The CDR3 spans 12 residues. Germline V gene data show CDR1 as SGHVS and CDR2 as FNYEAQ. CDR3 in amino acids: CASSLGGGPQHF. CDR3 nucleotide sequence: TGTGCCAGCAGCTTAGGGGGTGGGCCCCAGCATTTT.

The rearrangement links TRBV4-2 to TRBJ2-1; 8 positions agree with TRBD1. CDR1 LGHNA and CDR2 YNFKEQ come from the germline V gene. With 2 bases clipped from V and 9 bases from J, the junction kept 15 bases outside the gene matches. CDR3 size: 17 residues. CDR3 sequence: CASSQRGVTGVTSEQFF. The CDR3, as DNA: TGTGCCAGCAGCCAAAGAGGAGTGACAGGGGTTACGTCTGAGCAGTTCTTC.

This clonotype has only a few counts. This chain uses TRBV7-2 with TRBJ1-2; TRBD1 agrees at 10 bases. This CDR3 has 16 residues. With V trimmed by 4 bases and J by 4 bases, 9 bases remained unmatched. Germline CDR1 reads SGHTA; CDR2 reads FQGNSA. CDR3 loop: CASSSTGTGASYGYTF. DNA of the CDR3: TGTGCCAGCAGCTCAACCGGGACAGGGGCTTCCTATGGCTACACCTTC.

This clonotype was counted a few times. V and J are TRBV30 and TRBJ2-1; weak D call: TRBD2 (5 bases). The CDR3 is made up of 15 amino acids. Trimming removed 2 bases from V and 0 bases from J, with 11 bases in between. Germline V gene data show CDR1 as GTSNPN and CDR2 as SVGIG (reference sequence). DNA of the CDR3: TGTGCCTGGAGTTATGAGGGTTACTCCTACAATGAGCAGTTCTTC. Protein sequence: CAWSYEGYSYNEQFF. Full variable domain (remainder filled in from reference TRBV30 and TRBJ2-1): SQTIHQWPATLVQPVGSPLSLECTVEGTSNPNLYWYRQAAGRGLQLLFYSVGIGQISSEVPQNLSASRPQDRQFILSSKKLLLSDSGFYLCAWSYEGYSYNEQFFGPGTRLTVL.

The CDR3 region is CASSPDREAYEQYF. CDR3 coding DNA: TGTGCCAGCAGCCCCGACAGGGAAGCCTACGAGCAGTACTTC. This rearrangement joins TRBV7-6 to TRBJ2-7, with 7 bases that match TRBD1. The CDR3 length is 14 residues. Germline values: CDR1 SGHVS, CDR2 FNYEAQ. V lost 5 bases to trimming and J lost 2 bases; unmatched junction nucleotides: 6. Complete variable domain (other parts from reference TRBV7-6 and TRBJ2-7): GAGVSQSPRYKVTKRGQDVALRCDPISGHVSLYWYRQALGQGPEFLTYFNYEAQQDKSGLPNDRFSAERPEGSISTLTIQRTEQRDSAMYRCASSPDREAYEQYFGPGTRLTVT.

The rearrangement uses TRBV25-1 and TRBJ1-2; no definite D call. CDR3 length: 13 residues. V dropped 1 base and J dropped 8 bases, with 11 bases sitting between them. Germline V gene data show CDR1 as MGHDK and CDR2 as SYGVNS. In DNA form, the CDR3 reads TGTGCCAGCAGTGAATCTATGGTAAAAGGCTACACCTTC. Protein product: CASSESMVKGYTF.

The V and J genes are TRBV20-1 and TRBJ2-7, with D possibly being TRBD2 (6 bases). This CDR3 is 14 amino acids long. V shed 6 bases and J shed 0 bases, with 15 bases lying between them. The germline gives CDR1 DFQATT, CDR2 SNEGSKA (reference sequence). CDR3 region: CSAAVGGNSYEQYF. CDR3 nucleotides: TGCAGTGCCGCCGTCGGGGGTAACTCCTACGAGCAGTACTTC.

J is TRBJ2-7 and V is TRBV7-6; unclear D gene. The length of the CDR3 is 13 residues. CDR1 is SGHVS, CDR2 FNYEAQ, per germline. V was cut by 1 base and J by 3 bases, with 7 bases left in between. CDR3 sequence (DNA): TGTGCCAGCAGCTTAGTGGTAGGCTACGAGCAGTACTTC. Amino acids: CASSLVVGYEQYF.

This clonotype came up a few times. V gene TRBV12-3 or TRBV12-4 combines with J gene TRBJ2-7, with D tentatively TRBD1 (7 bases). The V end was cut by 6 bases, the J end by 3 bases, with 21 bases between. This CDR3 spans 16 amino acids. CDR3 nucleotides: TGTGCCAGCAGCCCCGGGGGACAGTTAAACAACTACGAGCAGTACTTC. Protein sequence: CASSPGGQLNNYEQYF.

V is TRBV27 and J is TRBJ2-5; TRBD2 agrees at 14 bases. The V gene's germline CDR1 is MNHEY and CDR2 SMNVEV (reference sequence). V lost 2 bases and J lost 2; bases outside the gene matches: 4. The CDR3 consists of 17 residues. CDR3: CASSLGTSGGIQETQYF. The CDR3 DNA is TGTGCCAGCAGTTTAGGGACTAGCGGGGGAATACAAGAGACCCAGTACTTC.

This clonotype turned up a few times. V gene TRBV29-1 combines with J gene TRBJ1-4; no definite D call. V was trimmed by 6 bases and J by 8 bases, leaving 16 bases between them. Per the germline V gene, CDR1 is SQVTM and CDR2 is ANQGSEA. The CDR3 is 13 residues long. CDR3 nucleotides: TGCAGCGTATACGACGGAGGGCGAGAAAAACTGTTTTTT. Translating gives CSVYDGGREKLFF.

J is TRBJ2-1 and V is TRBV5-1, with a weak D call TRBD2 (6 bases). Trimming shortened V by 6 bases and J by 4 bases, and 14 bases separated the two germline ends. CDR1 SGHRS and CDR2 YFSETQ come from the germline V gene. The CDR3 loop spans 14 amino acids. The CDR3, as DNA: TGCGCCAGCACCTATGGCGGGGAGTACAATGAGCAGTTCTTC. Translated, it gives CASTYGGEYNEQFF.

This clonotype was counted only a few times. The rearrangement uses TRBV29-1 and TRBJ2-5; a weak D match, TRBD1 (5 bases). Germline lookup yields CDR1 SQVTM and CDR2 ANQGSEA. The V end lost 3 bases, the J end lost 5 bases, and 7 bases lay between the germline ends. The length of the CDR3 is 11 residues. The CDR3 DNA is TGCAGCGTTGATGGGGCGGAGACCCAGTACTTC. Translated, it gives CSVDGAETQYF.

This clonotype was counted between two and nine times. This chain links TRBV2 with TRBJ2-2; D might be TRBD2 (6 bases). Trimming left V 10 bases short and J 5 bases short, with 23 bases between. Germline lookup yields CDR1 SNHLY and CDR2 FYNNEI. The CDR3 extends over 16 amino acids. This CDR3 reads CATGDPWSLRTGELFF. CDR3 bases: TGTGCCACGGGAGATCCGTGGAGTCTGCGGACCGGGGAGCTGTTTTTT.

This clonotype turned up a few times. This chain uses TRBV12-3 or TRBV12-4 with TRBJ2-1; the match to TRBD1 covers 8 bases. The length of the CDR3 is 15 residues. V gave up 5 bases and J gave up 2 bases; unmatched junction bases: 5. CDR3 sequence reads: CASSVDRGPYNEQFF. CDR3 DNA sequence: TGTGCCAGCAGTGTCGACAGGGGTCCCTACAATGAGCAGTTCTTC.

There are a few counts of this clonotype. The chain has TRBV4-2 and TRBJ2-3; tentative D call: TRBD2 (5 bases). From germline, CDR1 is LGHNA and CDR2 YNFKEQ. V was clipped by 1 base and J by 0 bases, with 11 bases between them. The CDR3 is 16 amino acids. The CDR3 spells CASSQGFSASTDTQYF. The CDR3 DNA reads as TGTGCCAGCAGCCAAGGGTTTAGCGCCAGCACAGATACGCAGTATTTT.

This clonotype was seen a handful of times. V and J are TRBV7-8 and TRBJ2-7; D perhaps matches TRBD1 (6 bases). Trimming removed 4 bases from V and 0 bases from J, with 10 bases in between. Germline CDR1 reads SGHVS; CDR2 reads FQNEAQ. The CDR3 covers 14 residues. CDR3 sequence reads: CASSSQQGSYEQYF. The CDR3 DNA reads TGTGCCAGCAGCTCCCAACAGGGCTCCTACGAGCAGTACTTC.

The DNA of the CDR3 is TGTGCCAGCAGCGTAACCGGGACAGCTAACTATGGCTACACCTTC. This sequence encodes CASSVTGTANYGYTF. This chain connects TRBV5-5 to TRBJ1-2, with 7 bases matching TRBD1. V lost 4 bases and J lost 0; bases outside the gene matches: 6. The germline gives CDR1 SGHKS, CDR2 YYEKEE (reference sequence). The CDR3 runs to 15 residues.

This clonotype has only a few counts. This chain uses TRBV24-1 with TRBJ2-7; D remains unclear. Trimming pared 4 bases from V and 1 base from J, leaving 7 bases between. The germline CDR1 and CDR2 sequences are KGHDR and SFDVKD. The CDR3 spans 13 residues. The CDR3 region has the DNA TGTGCCACCAGTGACCCGTTATCCTACGAGCAGTACTTC. Amino acids: CATSDPLSYEQYF.

J is TRBJ2-1 and V is TRBV7-3; 7 nucleotides line up with TRBD2. Germline CDR1 is SGHTA and CDR2 is FQGTGA. Trimming took 5 bases from V and 4 from J; bases not matched to a gene: 5. The CDR3 totals 14 residues. CDR3 loop: CASSPQRGYNEQFF. DNA of the CDR3: TGTGCCAGCAGCCCCCAGCGGGGTTACAATGAGCAGTTCTTC.

The chain uses TRBV24-1 and TRBJ2-2; 10 bases are shared with TRBD1. The CDR3 contains 17 residues. Germline V gene data show CDR1 as KGHDR and CDR2 as SFDVKD. V lost 3 bases and J lost 1; bases outside the gene matches: 4. The CDR3: CATSDPDRGENTGELFF. The CDR3 DNA reads as TGTGCCACCAGTGATCCGGACAGGGGGGAGAACACCGGGGAGCTGTTTTTT.

The J gene is TRBJ2-3, the V gene TRBV7-9; 7 bases align to TRBD2. Per germline, CDR1 SEHNR and CDR2 FQNEAQ (reference sequence). J lost 3 bases, V lost 1 base, and 13 bases had no gene match. The CDR3 runs to 18 residues. In DNA form, the CDR3 reads TGTGCCAGCAGCTTAGTATTTTTAACTGCGGGAGTAACAGATACGCAGTATTTT. It yields the protein CASSLVFLTAGVTDTQYF.

The chain is built from TRBV7-9 and TRBJ2-2; D unresolved. CDR3 length: 15 residues. The V gene lost 5 bases and the J gene lost 6 bases, with 16 bases spanning the gap. Germline V lookup: CDR1 SEHNR, CDR2 FQNEAQ (reference sequence). The CDR3: CASSPISSRAGELFF. As DNA, the CDR3 is TGTGCCAGCAGCCCTATCTCCTCCCGGGCCGGGGAGCTGTTTTTT.